Listed here are 21 T cell receptor beta chains from one sample, sequenced in a study of T cell repertoires in cytomegalovirus infection. TCRdb reprocessed the reads via MiXCR and lists one record per CDR3 protein. The sample yields some 440,000 distinct CDR3 sequences, approximately 31% seen once. Sequences were obtained from PBMCs. These receptors were collected from a human donor in good health (CMV status not recorded). Some clones in this sample may be carry-over from other donors' samples.

The table lists this clonotype with many counts. The J gene is TRBJ2-1, the V gene TRBV7-2, with 9 positions matching TRBD1. The CDR3 spans 13 residues. Germline V gives CDR1 SGHTA, CDR2 FQGNSA. V gave up 9 bases and J gave up 6 bases; unmatched junction bases: 6. In DNA, the CDR3 is TGTGCCAGTGGGACAGGGAGGCGCAATGAGCAGTTCTTC. It yields the protein CASGTGRRNEQFF.

The J gene is TRBJ2-2, the V gene TRBV5-1; D might be TRBD2 (5 bases). This CDR3 has 16 amino acids. V dropped 0 bases and J dropped 7 bases, with 16 bases sitting between them. Looked up from germline, CDR1 is SGHRS and CDR2 is YFSETQ. The CDR3 loop reads CASSLAPTLGGGELFF. CDR3 nucleotides: TGCGCCAGCAGCTTGGCCCCAACGCTCGGAGGCGGGGAGCTGTTTTTT.

The rearrangement links TRBV30 to TRBJ2-3; no firm D call. The CDR3 has 13 amino acids. Trimming cost V 0 bases and J 4 bases, with 8 bases left between them. CDR1 and CDR2 from the germline V gene are GTSNPN and SVGIG (reference sequence). The CDR3 sequence: CAWSVRRADTQYF. For the CDR3, the DNA is TGTGCCTGGAGTGTACGTCGGGCAGATACGCAGTATTTT.

This clonotype came up many times. The rearrangement joins TRBV7-8 to TRBJ1-2; D is ambiguous. Trimming left V 0 bases short and J 5 bases short, with 28 bases between. CDR3 length equals 20 residues. The germline V gene has CDR1 SGHVS and CDR2 FQNEAQ. This CDR3 is CASSLADFPRLGPSPYGYTF. The DNA of the CDR3 is TGTGCCAGCAGCTTAGCGGATTTTCCCAGGCTTGGACCTTCTCCTTATGGCTACACCTTC. Variable domain in full (rest from reference TRBV7-8 and TRBJ1-2): GAGVSQSPRYKVAKRGQDVALRCDPISGHVSLFWYQQALGQGPEFLTYFQNEAQLDKSGLPSDRFFAERPEGSVSTLKIQRTQQEDSAVYLCASSLADFPRLGPSPYGYTFGSGTRLTVV.

The J gene is TRBJ2-7, the V gene TRBV18, with 7 bases fitting TRBD2. Unmatched junction bases numbered 11, after V lost 6 bases and J lost 3 bases. Per germline, CDR1 KGHSH and CDR2 LQKENI. This CDR3 is 15 amino acids long. CDR3 protein: CASSSLRAGHYEQYF. CDR3 in DNA: TGTGCCAGCTCGTCCCTCCGAGCGGGGCACTACGAGCAGTACTTC.

The V call is TRBV2, the J call TRBJ1-1; D gene uncertain. Trimming took off 0 bases at V and 8 bases at J, with 4 bases between the two ends. CDR1 and CDR2 (germline): SNHLY, FYNNEI. The CDR3 is 11 residues long. The CDR3 DNA follows: TGTGCCAGCAGTGAAGCAGAAGAAGCTTTCTTT. Its translation is CASSEAEEAFF. Together with reference TRBV2 and TRBJ1-1, the CDR3 gives the full variable domain: EPEVTQTPSHQVTQMGQEVILRCVPISNHLYFYWYRQILGQKVEFLVSFYNNEISEKSEIFDDQFSVERPDGSNFTLKIRSTKLEDSAMYFCASSEAEEAFFGQGTRLTVV.

This clonotype was seen a handful of times. CDR3 bases: TGTGCCAGCTCACCTATGACAGGGGGCAGAGGAAACACCATATATTTT. Translation: CASSPMTGGRGNTIYF. The V and J genes are TRBV18 and TRBJ1-3, with TRBD1 matching 10 bases. Germline V CDR1 and CDR2: KGHSH, LQKENI. V gave up 3 bases and J gave up 4 bases; unmatched junction bases: 6. The CDR3 spans 16 residues.

The rearrangement links TRBV10-3 to TRBJ2-7, with 14 bases fitting TRBD2. CDR3 size: 16 residues. From germline, CDR1 is ENHRY and CDR2 SYGVKD. V lost 3 bases to trimming and J lost 8 bases; unmatched junction nucleotides: 9. The CDR3 DNA reads TGTGCCATCAGTGAACTACCCGGGACTAGCGGGGGCAAGCAGTACTTC. Translating it yields CAISELPGTSGGKQYF.

Worth noting for this clonotype: This is likely a read error, given that the CDR3 carries no conserved phenylalanine or tryptophan at its end. The V and J genes are TRBV7-2 and TRBJ2-7; 11 positions match TRBD2. Germline CDR1 SGHTA, CDR2 FQGNSA. The CDR3 contains 15 residues. Germline trimming cut 1 base from V and 4 bases from J; bases unmatched to any gene: 3. In DNA, the CDR3 is TGTGCCAGCAGCTTAGGTAGCGGGGGGGGGTACGAGCAGTACCTC. It translates to CASSLGSGGGYEQYL.

Only a few counts were recorded for this clonotype. The V and J genes are TRBV6-2 or TRBV6-3 and TRBJ1-5; no reliable D call. CDR3 length: 16 amino acids. Trimming left V 0 bases short and J 0 bases short, with 9 bases between. Germline CDR1 MNHEY, CDR2 SVGEGT. As DNA, the CDR3 is TGTGCCAGCAGTTACTCGCAGGCTTATAGCAATCAGCCCCAGCATTTT. Encoded protein: CASSYSQAYSNQPQHF.

Regarding this clonotype: The junction shows a germline mismatch at one end, possibly a read error. The chain uses TRBV20-1 and TRBJ2-7; D unresolved. CDR3 length: 13 amino acids. In germline, CDR1 is DFQATT, CDR2 SNEGSKA (reference sequence). The CDR3 region has the DNA TGCAGTTCTAGAGACCCGGTTCGCTACGAGCAGTACTTC. Protein: CSSRDPVRYEQYF.

The chain carries TRBV9 and TRBJ2-1; D is possibly TRBD1 (6 bases). Germline CDR1 reads SGDLS; CDR2 reads YYNGEE. The CDR3 is 15 residues long. Between the trimmed V and J ends, which lost 0 bases and 0 bases, there was a span of 7 bases. CDR3 amino acids: CASSVEGDSYNEQFF. The CDR3 region has the DNA TGTGCCAGCAGCGTAGAGGGGGACTCCTACAATGAGCAGTTCTTC. Variable domain in full (rest from reference TRBV9 and TRBJ2-1): DSGVTQTPKHLITATGQRVTLRCSPRSGDLSVYWYQQSLDQGLQFLIQYYNGEERAKGNILERFSAQQFPDLHSELNLSSLELGDSALYFCASSVEGDSYNEQFFGPGTRLTVL.

This clonotype appeared once. Because the CDR3's place on the DNA is in doubt, the DNA is left out and the CDR3 is given as listed by TCRdb. The chain combines TRBV28 with TRBJ2-6. Germline CDR1 and CDR2: MDHEN and SYDVKM. Including both end residues, the CDR3 is 15 amino acids long. The CDR3 reads CDSSLVGSGANVLTF.

Regarding this clonotype: The CDR3 carries no conserved terminal phenylalanine or tryptophan, so it likely arises from a read error. This chain links TRBV28 with TRBJ2-7; 8 bases are shared with TRBD1. Germline V gene data show CDR1 as MDHEN and CDR2 as SYDVKM. CDR3 size: 14 residues. With 5 bases clipped from V and 5 bases from J, the junction kept 8 bases outside the gene matches. The DNA of the CDR3 is TGTGCCAGCAGTCTGCAGACAGGGGCCCACGAGCAGTACTTA. Translated, it gives CASSLQTGAHEQYL.

Turning to this clonotype: A read error may be the cause here, since a much bigger clone is one base away. The conserved closing phenylalanine or tryptophan is absent in this CDR3, likely reflecting a read error. The chain couples TRBV2 to TRBJ2-1; the D gene is possibly TRBD1 (6 bases). V shed 0 bases and J shed 9 bases, with 15 bases lying between them. Germline loops: CDR1 SNHLY, CDR2 FYNNEI. The CDR3 is made up of 15 amino acids. In nucleotides, the CDR3 is TGTGCCAGCAGTGAAGCGGGTCAGGGGCGGTTTGAGCAGTTCTTA. Translation: CASSEAGQGRFEQFL.

This clonotype was seen a few times. The chain combines TRBV24-1 with TRBJ2-5; perhaps TRBD2 as D (7 bases). CDR1 and CDR2 from the germline V gene are KGHDR and SFDVKD. V was clipped by 4 bases and J by 4 bases, with 15 bases between them. The CDR3 contains 15 residues. The CDR3 loop reads CATSEPRGGGETQYF. In DNA form, the CDR3 reads TGTGCCACCAGTGAACCCCGCGGGGGCGGAGAGACCCAGTACTTC.

A few counts support this clonotype. V usage is TRBV4-1 and J usage is TRBJ2-7; D might be TRBD2 (6 bases). Per germline, CDR1 MGHRA and CDR2 YSYEKL. V dropped 3 bases and J dropped 4 bases, with 13 bases sitting between them. This CDR3 is 14 amino acids long. The CDR3 spells CASSQPSAAYEQYF. CDR3 nucleotides: TGCGCCAGCAGCCAGCCTAGCGCCGCTTACGAGCAGTACTTC.

The table lists this clonotype with a few counts. The V call is TRBV6-5, the J call TRBJ1-2, with 9 bases matching TRBD1. With V trimmed by 0 bases and J by 8 bases, 1 base remained unmatched. The germline V gene encodes CDR1 MNHEY and CDR2 SVGAGI. The CDR3 runs 13 residues. The CDR3 region is CASSYSGTGGYTF. The CDR3 nucleotides read TGTGCCAGCAGTTACTCGGGGACAGGGGGCTACACCTTC.

This clonotype has a handful of counts. The chain links TRBV5-4 to TRBJ2-6, with D unclear. Trimming took off 1 base at V and 1 base at J, with 9 bases between the two ends. Looked up from germline, CDR1 is SGHNT and CDR2 is YYREEE (reference sequence). The CDR3 has 16 residues. CDR3 in DNA: TGTGCCAGCAGCTTGCCGTTTGGGTCTGGGGCCAACGTCCTGACTTTC. Protein sequence: CASSLPFGSGANVLTF.

This clonotype was detected a few times. The V and J genes are TRBV7-9 and TRBJ2-4, with TRBD2 identical over 9 bases. The V gene's germline CDR1 is SEHNR and CDR2 FQNEAQ (reference sequence). The CDR3 spans 15 residues. The junction had 1 base not matched to a gene; V was cut back by 0 bases and J by 4 bases. The CDR3 sequence is CASSLALAGKNIQYF. The CDR3 region has the DNA TGTGCCAGCAGCTTAGCCCTAGCGGGGAAAAACATTCAGTACTTC.

The sample holds a few counts of this clonotype. The V gene is TRBV5-8, the J gene TRBJ1-4, with D maybe TRBD1 (5 bases). The V end was cut by 2 bases, the J end by 4 bases, with 12 bases between. CDR3 size: 15 residues. CDR1 and CDR2 (germline): SGHTS, YDEGEE. The CDR3: CASSFRDGRNEKLFF. CDR3 DNA: TGTGCCAGCAGCTTCCGGGACGGACGTAATGAAAAACTGTTTTTT.